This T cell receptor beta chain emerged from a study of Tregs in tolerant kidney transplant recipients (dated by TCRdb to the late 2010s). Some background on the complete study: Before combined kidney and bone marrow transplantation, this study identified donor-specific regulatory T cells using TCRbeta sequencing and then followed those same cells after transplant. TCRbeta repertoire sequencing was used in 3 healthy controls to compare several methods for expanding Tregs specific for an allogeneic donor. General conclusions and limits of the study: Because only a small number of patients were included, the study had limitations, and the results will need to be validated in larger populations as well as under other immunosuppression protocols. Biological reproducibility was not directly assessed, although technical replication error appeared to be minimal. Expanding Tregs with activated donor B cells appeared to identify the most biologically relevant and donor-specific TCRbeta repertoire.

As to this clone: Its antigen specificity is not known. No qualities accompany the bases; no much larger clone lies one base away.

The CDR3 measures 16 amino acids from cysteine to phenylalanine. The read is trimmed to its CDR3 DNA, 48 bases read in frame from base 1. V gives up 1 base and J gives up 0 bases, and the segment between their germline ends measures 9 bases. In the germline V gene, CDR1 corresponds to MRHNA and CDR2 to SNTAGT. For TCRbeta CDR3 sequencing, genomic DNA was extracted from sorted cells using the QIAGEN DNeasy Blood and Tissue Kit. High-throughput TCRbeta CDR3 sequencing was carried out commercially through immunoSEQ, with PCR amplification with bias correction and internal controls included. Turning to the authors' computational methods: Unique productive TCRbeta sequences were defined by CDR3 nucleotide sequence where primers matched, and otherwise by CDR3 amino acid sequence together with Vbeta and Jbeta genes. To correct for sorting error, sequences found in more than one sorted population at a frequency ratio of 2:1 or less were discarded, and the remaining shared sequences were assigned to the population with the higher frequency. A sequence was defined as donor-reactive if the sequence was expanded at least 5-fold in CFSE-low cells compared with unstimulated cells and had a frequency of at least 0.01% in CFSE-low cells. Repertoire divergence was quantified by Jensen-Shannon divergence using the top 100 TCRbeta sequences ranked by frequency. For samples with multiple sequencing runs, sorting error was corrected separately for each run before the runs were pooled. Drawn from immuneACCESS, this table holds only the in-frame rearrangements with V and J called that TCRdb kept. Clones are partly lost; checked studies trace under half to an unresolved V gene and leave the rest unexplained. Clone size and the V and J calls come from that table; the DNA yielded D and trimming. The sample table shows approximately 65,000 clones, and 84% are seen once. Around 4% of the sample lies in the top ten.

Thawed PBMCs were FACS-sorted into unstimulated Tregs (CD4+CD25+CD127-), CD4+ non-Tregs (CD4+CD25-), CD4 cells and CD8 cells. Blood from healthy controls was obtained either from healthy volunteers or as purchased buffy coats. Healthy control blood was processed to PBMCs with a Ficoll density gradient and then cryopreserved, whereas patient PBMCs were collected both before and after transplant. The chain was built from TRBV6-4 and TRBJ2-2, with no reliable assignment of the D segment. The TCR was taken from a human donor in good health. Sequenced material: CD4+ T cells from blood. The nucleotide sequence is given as TGTGCCAGCAGTGACTTTGCGCCCCCGAACACCGGGGAGCTGTTTTTT. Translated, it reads CASSDFAPPNTGELFF.